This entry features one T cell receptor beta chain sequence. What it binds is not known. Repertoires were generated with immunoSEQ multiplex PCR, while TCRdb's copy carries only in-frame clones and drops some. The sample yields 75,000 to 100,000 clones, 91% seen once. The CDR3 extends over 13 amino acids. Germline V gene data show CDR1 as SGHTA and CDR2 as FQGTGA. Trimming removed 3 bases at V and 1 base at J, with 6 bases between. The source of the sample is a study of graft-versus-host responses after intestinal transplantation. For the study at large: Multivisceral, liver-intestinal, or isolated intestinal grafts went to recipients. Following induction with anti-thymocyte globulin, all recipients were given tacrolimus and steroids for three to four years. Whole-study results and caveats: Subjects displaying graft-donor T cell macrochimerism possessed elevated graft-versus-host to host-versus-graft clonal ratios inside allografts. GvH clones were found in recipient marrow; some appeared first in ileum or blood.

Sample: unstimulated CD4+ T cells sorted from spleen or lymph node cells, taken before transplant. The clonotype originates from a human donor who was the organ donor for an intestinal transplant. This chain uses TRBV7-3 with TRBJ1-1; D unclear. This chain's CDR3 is CASSFRWNTEAFF. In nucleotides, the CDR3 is TGTGCCAGCAGCTTCAGGTGGAACACTGAAGCTTTCTTT.